This is a list of T cell receptor beta chains from one sample in a study of shared clonotypes between healthy human individuals. The repertoire was sequenced with immunoSEQ multiplex PCR; TCRdb's copy has only in-frame clones and lacks some. The table lists a few hundred thousand clones, around 96% of them singletons. Sequenced sample: memory CD8+ T cells sorted from blood. These receptors were taken from a man aged 25 to 40 in good health. Each CDR3 is given with its conserved first and last residue. Each record gives: D gene, V gene, clone size, J gene, CDR3 protein, CDR3 DNA. D genes are given only for firm matches. Clone size is stated in some rows and not others, as once, few, many or a class when expanded.

>.|TRBV4-1|.|TRBJ2-6
CASSQEGPVSGANVLTF
TGCGCCAGCAGCCAAGAAGGCCCGGTCTCTGGGGCCAACGTCCTGACTTTC
>TRBD1|TRBV30|.|TRBJ1-1
CAWTPGTVIGMNTEAFF
TGTGCCTGGACGCCCGGGACAGTGATCGGCATGAACACTGAAGCTTTCTTT
>.|TRBV2|.|TRBJ2-4
CASSVDGGSGDQYF
TGTGCCAGCAGTGTAGACGGGGGTTCAGGCGATCAGTACTTC
>TRBD1|TRBV6-1|.|TRBJ2-1
CASSQRDRYNEQFF
TGTGCCAGCAGTCAACGGGACAGGTACAATGAGCAGTTCTTC
>TRBD1|TRBV2|.|TRBJ1-1
CASRGRTGTAEAFF
TGTGCCAGCAGGGGACGGACAGGCACAGCTGAAGCTTTCTTT
>TRBD2|TRBV25-1|.|TRBJ2-1
CASSEFGIAGGVNEQFF
TGTGCCAGCAGTGAATTCGGGATAGCGGGAGGTGTTAATGAGCAGTTCTTC
>.|TRBV27|.|TRBJ1-5
CASSLRQSNGPQHF
TGTGCCAGCAGTTTGAGGCAGTCGAATGGGCCCCAGCATTTT
>TRBD2|TRBV13|.|TRBJ2-1
CASSLLAENEQFF
TGTGCCAGCAGCTTACTAGCGGAGAATGAGCAGTTCTTC
>.|TRBV7-9|.|TRBJ2-7
CASSSVLLDSSYEQYF
TGTGCCAGCAGCTCAGTACTCCTTGACAGTTCCTACGAGCAGTACTTC
>.|TRBV5-6|.|TRBJ2-1
CASSLGVYSYNEQFF
TGTGCCAGCAGCTTAGGGGTTTACTCCTACAATGAGCAGTTCTTC
>.|TRBV2|.|TRBJ2-2
CARDRGGTGELFF
TGTGCCCGGGATCGGGGTGGCACCGGGGAGCTGTTTTTT
>.|TRBV4-2|.|TRBJ2-1
CASSQDHVNEQFF
TGTGCCAGCAGCCAAGACCATGTCAATGAGCAGTTCTTC
>.|TRBV18|.|TRBJ2-3
CASSPQMDTQYF
TGTGCCAGCTCACCTCAGATGGATACGCAGTATTTT
>.|TRBV19|few|TRBJ2-2
CASSISWGVGPGELFF
TGTGCCAGTAGTATCAGTTGGGGTGTAGGACCCGGGGAGCTGTTTTTT
>.|TRBV5-4|.|TRBJ2-7
CASSLEGRVSYEQYF
TGTGCCAGCAGCTTGGAGGGTAGAGTGTCCTACGAGCAGTACTTC
>TRBD1|TRBV6-6|.|TRBJ1-2
CASSYETGALNYGYTF
TGTGCCAGCAGTTACGAAACAGGGGCTCTCAACTATGGCTACACCTTC
>TRBD2|TRBV19|.|TRBJ2-3
CASSDPGRGTDTQYF
TGTGCCAGTAGTGACCCGGGGAGGGGCACAGATACGCAGTATTTT
>.|TRBV10-2|.|TRBJ1-2
CASSEPLNAWRGSPNYGYTF
TGCGCCAGCAGTGAGCCGCTAAATGCCTGGCGTGGGAGTCCTAACTATGGCTACACCTTC
>.|TRBV19|.|TRBJ1-2
CASSGAVNYGYTF
TGTGCCAGTAGCGGGGCAGTCAACTATGGCTACACCTTC
>TRBD1|TRBV25-1|.|TRBJ2-3
CATDPGQYTDTQYF
TGTGCCACCGATCCGGGACAGTACACAGATACGCAGTATTTT
>.|TRBV5-4|.|TRBJ2-6
CASSSDRTSGANVLTF
TGTGCCAGCAGCTCCGACAGGACCTCTGGGGCCAACGTCCTGACTTTC
>TRBD2|TRBV7-2|.|TRBJ2-7
CASGPSGDSYEQYF
TGTGCCAGCGGACCTAGCGGAGACTCCTACGAGCAGTACTTC
>TRBD1|TRBV5-4|.|TRBJ1-2
CASSLANDRVDGYTF
TGTGCCAGCAGCTTGGCCAACGACAGGGTCGATGGCTACACCTTC
>.|TRBV7-2|.|TRBJ2-3
CASSLAGTSTDTQYF
TGTGCCAGCAGCTTGGCAGGGACTAGCACAGATACGCAGTATTTT
>.|TRBV23-1|.|TRBJ1-5
CAPGLEPQHF
TGCGCCCCCGGACTCGAGCCCCAGCATTTT
>.|TRBV14|.|TRBJ2-7
CASSQVSGTLSYEQYF
TGTGCCAGCAGCCAAGTATCCGGGACACTCTCCTACGAGCAGTACTTC
>TRBD1|TRBV6-5|.|TRBJ1-2
CASSYRTGGTYGYTF
TGTGCCAGCAGTTATCGTACAGGGGGCACCTATGGCTACACCTTC
>.|TRBV11-2|.|TRBJ2-7
CASSLFGFAPGEGEQYF
TGTGCCAGCAGCTTATTTGGATTTGCACCAGGGGAGGGCGAGCAGTACTTC
>.|TRBV7-2|.|TRBJ2-1
CASSLSAWDTEQFF
TGTGCCAGCAGCCTGTCCGCGTGGGATACTGAGCAGTTCTTC